The entry below describes one TCR beta chain. Its specificity is not known. The data belong to a study of T cell repertoires in cytomegalovirus infection. Background on the study: Carrying CMV and the relevant HLA type showed in public TCR beta signatures.

Each CDR3 protein is one row after TCRdb ran MiXCR on the reads. The repertoire holds about 130,000 distinct CDR3 sequences, with 25% to 35% as singletons. Germline loops: CDR1 SGHRS, CDR2 YFSETQ. Trimming removed 3 bases from V and 1 base from J, with 10 bases in between. CDR3 length equals 14 residues. The sample was CD8+ T cells from cultured PBMCs, taken from culture after CMV antigen stimulation. This chain uses TRBV5-1 with TRBJ1-1; D gene ambiguous. The source of this sequence is a human donor in good health (CMV status not recorded). Some clones in this sample may be carry-over from other donors' samples. CDR3: CASSYGLGNTEAFF. CDR3 DNA: TGCGCCAGCAGCTACGGACTGGGGAACACTGAAGCTTTCTTT.